A single sample gave rise to the 20 T cell receptor beta chains below, sequenced in a study of blood T cells in healthy people across ages. The authors ran a second PCR of about 7 to 12 cycles using a sample-barcoded 5' primer and a J-beta primer mix. MiXCR was run by TCRdb on the 5' RACE reads, yielding one entry per CDR3 protein. The profile shows over 500,000 distinct CDR3 sequences, more than 45% of them singletons. Specimen: blood. The source is a woman over 75 in good health.

The chain recombines TRBV30 with TRBJ2-7; unclear D gene. The germline gives CDR1 GTSNPN, CDR2 SVGIG (reference sequence). Trimming left V 0 bases short and J 2 bases short, with 8 bases between. CDR3 length: 13 amino acids. The CDR3 loop is CAWSVGFAYEQYF. CDR3 bases: TGTGCCTGGAGTGTAGGCTTTGCCTACGAGCAGTACTTC.

Concerning this clonotype itself: Relative to the germline gene, one junction end is altered; a read error may explain this. This chain joins TRBV4-1 and TRBJ2-3; weak D call: TRBD2 (6 bases). This CDR3 is built from 18 residues. Germline V CDR1 and CDR2: MGHRA, YSYEKL. The DNA of the CDR3 is TGCGCCGGCAGCCAAGCGGTAGCGGAGAGAACTAGCACAGATACGCAGTATTTT. Translating gives CAGSQAVAERTSTDTQYF.

Notes on this clonotype: A much bigger clone sits one base away, suggesting this may be a read error. The chain couples TRBV20-1 to TRBJ2-3, with a tentative D call TRBD1 (5 bases). The J call may be faulty, since TRBJ1-5 better matches the DNA end. The CDR3 totals 16 residues. CDR1 and CDR2 from the germline V gene are DFQATT and SNEGSKA (reference sequence). As DNA, the CDR3 is TGCAGTGCTAGATCGACTAGCGGGGGAAACACAGATACGCAGCATTTT. Translated, it gives CSARSTSGGNTDTQHF.

This clonotype was seen a handful of times. V is TRBV5-1 and J is TRBJ2-3; TRBD2 is a possible D gene (5 bases). Trimming took 5 bases from V and 3 from J, leaving 10 bases between them. CDR3 size: 13 residues. CDR1 is SGHRS, CDR2 YFSETQ, per germline. The CDR3 bases are TGCGCCAGCAGGGTCCGGGGAACAGATACGCAGTATTTT. It encodes CASRVRGTDTQYF.

This clonotype was picked up many times. The chain is built from TRBV4-1 and TRBJ1-6, with D perhaps matching TRBD1 (5 bases). Trimming removed 2 bases from V and 7 bases from J, with 15 bases in between. Germline-derived CDR1 and CDR2 are MGHRA and YSYEKL. The CDR3 loop spans 16 amino acids. The CDR3 sequence: CASSQPGAGMNSPLHF. CDR3 nucleotide sequence: TGCGCCAGCAGCCAACCCGGGGCAGGAATGAATTCACCCCTCCACTTT.

This clonotype has at least ten counts. CDR3: CSVAGVGYGYTF. The CDR3 DNA reads as TGCAGCGTTGCTGGGGTTGGCTATGGCTACACCTTC. This chain links TRBV29-1 with TRBJ1-2; D is undetermined. Trimming stripped 4 bases from V and 4 bases from J, with 10 bases between. The CDR3 covers 12 residues. The germline V gene encodes CDR1 SQVTM and CDR2 ANQGSEA.

This chain links TRBV2 with TRBJ2-2; possibly TRBD1 or TRBD2 for D (5 bases each). Trimming shortened V by 2 bases and J by 3 bases, and 13 bases separated the two germline ends. The CDR3 totals 16 residues. Germline V CDR1 and CDR2: SNHLY, FYNNEI. CDR3 in amino acids: CASSELGPRDTGELFF. In DNA, the CDR3 is TGTGCCAGCAGTGAACTGGGACCCCGAGACACCGGGGAGCTGTTTTTT.

This clonotype was seen at least ten times. The J gene is TRBJ2-1, the V gene TRBV3-1, with a weak D call TRBD1 (5 bases). Trimming stripped 2 bases from V and 3 bases from J, with 14 bases between. This CDR3 has 16 residues. The germline CDR1 and CDR2 sequences are LGHDT and YNNKEL (reference sequence). The CDR3 region is CASSQTLTVVYNEQFF. In DNA form, the CDR3 reads TGTGCCAGCAGCCAAACTCTGACAGTGGTCTACAATGAGCAGTTCTTC.

This clonotype was detected ten times or more. The J gene is TRBJ2-3, the V gene TRBV28; TRBD1 agrees at 7 bases. Germline V gene data show CDR1 as MDHEN and CDR2 as SYDVKM. There are 17 residues in the CDR3. With V trimmed by 2 bases and J by 2 bases, 10 bases remained unmatched. CDR3 region: CASSLPDRIGDTDTQYF. The CDR3 DNA follows: TGTGCCAGCAGTTTACCGGACAGGATCGGAGACACAGATACGCAGTATTTT. The whole variable domain, remainder taken from reference TRBV28 and TRBJ2-3, is DVKVTQSSRYLVKRTGEKVFLECVQDMDHENMFWYRQDPGLGLRLIYFSYDVKMKEKGDIPEGYSVSREKKERFSLILESASTNQTSMYLCASSLPDRIGDTDTQYFGPGTRLTVL.

This clonotype was seen at least ten times. Here the CDR3 reads CSAGGTNEKLFF. In nucleotides, the CDR3 is TGCAGCGCGGGAGGTACTAATGAAAAACTGTTTTTT. The J gene is TRBJ1-4, the V gene TRBV29-1; D remains ambiguous. The length of the CDR3 is 12 residues. V was shortened by 7 bases and J by 2 bases, with 8 bases between the two germline ends. Germline CDR1 SQVTM, CDR2 ANQGSEA.

The chain employs TRBV20-1 and TRBJ2-1, with D possibly matching TRBD2 (6 bases). The last part of the DNA fits TRBJ2-7 better; the J call may be wrong. The germline gives CDR1 DFQATT, CDR2 SNEGSKA (reference sequence). The length of the CDR3 is 15 residues. The CDR3 DNA reads as TGCAGTGCTAGAGGGGGGGATAGCTCCTACAATGAGCAGTACTTC. This codes for CSARGGDSSYNEQYF.

In this sample, this clonotype turned up many times. The chain uses TRBV5-6 and TRBJ2-1, with TRBD1 matching 8 bases. With 3 bases clipped from V and 7 bases from J, the junction kept 15 bases outside the gene matches. Germline V lookup: CDR1 SGHDT, CDR2 YYEEEE. This CDR3 contains 17 residues. The CDR3 DNA sequence: TGTGCCAGCAGCTACAAATCAGGGGGCCAGTATTTGAATGAGCAGTTCTTC. Protein product: CASSYKSGGQYLNEQFF.

This clonotype was found many times. This chain links TRBV7-9 with TRBJ2-1; D unresolved. The V end was cut by 5 bases, the J end by 3 bases, with 11 bases between. This CDR3 has 14 residues. Germline V gene lookup returns CDR1 SEHNR and CDR2 FQNEAQ (reference sequence). The CDR3 reads CASSPVLSYNEQFF. As DNA, the CDR3 is TGTGCCAGCAGCCCGGTTCTGAGCTACAATGAGCAGTTCTTC.

The chain links TRBV12-3 or TRBV12-4 to TRBJ1-4, with D perhaps TRBD1 (5 bases). The CDR3 covers 14 residues. V was cut by 3 bases and J by 5 bases, with 10 bases left in between. The CDR3 nucleotides are TGTGCCAGCAGTTTCAGGGCAGCGAATGAAAAACTGTTTTTT. Its protein is CASSFRAANEKLFF.

The chain joins TRBV12-3 or TRBV12-4 to TRBJ1-6; perhaps TRBD1 as D (6 bases). Deletions cut 1 base from V and 9 bases from J, with 13 bases between. The CDR3 spans 15 residues. In DNA, the CDR3 is TGTGCCAGCAGTTTAGAAAGTCAGGGGAGTTCACCCCTCCACTTT. Its protein product is CASSLESQGSSPLHF.

A note on this clonotype: The junction departs from germline at one end; a sequencing error may be responsible. The chain recombines TRBV6-1 with TRBJ1-6, with 10 bases matching TRBD1. CDR1 is MNHNS and CDR2 is SASEGT in the germline V gene. This CDR3 has 14 amino acids. The CDR3 sequence is CAGSRQGADSPLHF. The CDR3 DNA follows: TGTGCCGGCAGCAGACAGGGGGCGGATTCACCCCTCCACTTT.

This clonotype was seen a few times. The rearrangement uses TRBV29-1 and TRBJ2-3; TRBD2 matches 7 bases. V lost 3 bases to trimming and J lost 0 bases; unmatched junction nucleotides: 3. Germline V gene data show CDR1 as SQVTM and CDR2 as ANQGSEA. CDR3 size: 14 residues. CDR3 residues: CSVDGGGSTDTQYF. The DNA of the CDR3 is TGCAGCGTTGATGGGGGAGGGAGCACAGATACGCAGTATTTT.

This clonotype has just one count. One base away lies a much larger clone, so this may be a sequencing read error. The V call is TRBV9, the J call TRBJ2-1, with D unresolved. Germline CDR1 reads SGDLS; CDR2 reads YYNGEE. This CDR3 has 13 residues. The CDR3 DNA sequence: TGTGCCAGCAGCACAAGGCAGAACAATGGGCAGTTCTTC. Translated: CASSTRQNNGQFF.

Comments on this clonotype: This could be a read error, since a much larger clone is one nucleotide away. The rearrangement uses TRBV4-2 and TRBJ2-3; D may be TRBD1 or TRBD2 (5 bases each). V was trimmed by 0 bases and J by 2 bases, leaving 21 bases between them. The CDR3 is 19 residues long. Germline values: CDR1 LGHNA, CDR2 YNFKEQ. DNA for the CDR3: TGTGCCAGCAGCCAAGATTACCGTAGGGCTAGCAGGGCCACAGATACGCAGTATTTT. It is translated as CASSQDYRRASRATDTQYF.

The genes are TRBV25-1 and TRBJ1-2; TRBD1 agrees at 7 bases. CDR1 and CDR2 from the germline V gene are MGHDK and SYGVNS. The CDR3 loop spans 15 amino acids. V shed 1 base and J 2 bases; nucleotides not matched to a gene: 4. The chain's CDR3 is CASSESGDRNYGYTF. The DNA for the CDR3 is TGTGCCAGCAGTGAATCGGGGGACAGAAACTATGGCTACACCTTC.